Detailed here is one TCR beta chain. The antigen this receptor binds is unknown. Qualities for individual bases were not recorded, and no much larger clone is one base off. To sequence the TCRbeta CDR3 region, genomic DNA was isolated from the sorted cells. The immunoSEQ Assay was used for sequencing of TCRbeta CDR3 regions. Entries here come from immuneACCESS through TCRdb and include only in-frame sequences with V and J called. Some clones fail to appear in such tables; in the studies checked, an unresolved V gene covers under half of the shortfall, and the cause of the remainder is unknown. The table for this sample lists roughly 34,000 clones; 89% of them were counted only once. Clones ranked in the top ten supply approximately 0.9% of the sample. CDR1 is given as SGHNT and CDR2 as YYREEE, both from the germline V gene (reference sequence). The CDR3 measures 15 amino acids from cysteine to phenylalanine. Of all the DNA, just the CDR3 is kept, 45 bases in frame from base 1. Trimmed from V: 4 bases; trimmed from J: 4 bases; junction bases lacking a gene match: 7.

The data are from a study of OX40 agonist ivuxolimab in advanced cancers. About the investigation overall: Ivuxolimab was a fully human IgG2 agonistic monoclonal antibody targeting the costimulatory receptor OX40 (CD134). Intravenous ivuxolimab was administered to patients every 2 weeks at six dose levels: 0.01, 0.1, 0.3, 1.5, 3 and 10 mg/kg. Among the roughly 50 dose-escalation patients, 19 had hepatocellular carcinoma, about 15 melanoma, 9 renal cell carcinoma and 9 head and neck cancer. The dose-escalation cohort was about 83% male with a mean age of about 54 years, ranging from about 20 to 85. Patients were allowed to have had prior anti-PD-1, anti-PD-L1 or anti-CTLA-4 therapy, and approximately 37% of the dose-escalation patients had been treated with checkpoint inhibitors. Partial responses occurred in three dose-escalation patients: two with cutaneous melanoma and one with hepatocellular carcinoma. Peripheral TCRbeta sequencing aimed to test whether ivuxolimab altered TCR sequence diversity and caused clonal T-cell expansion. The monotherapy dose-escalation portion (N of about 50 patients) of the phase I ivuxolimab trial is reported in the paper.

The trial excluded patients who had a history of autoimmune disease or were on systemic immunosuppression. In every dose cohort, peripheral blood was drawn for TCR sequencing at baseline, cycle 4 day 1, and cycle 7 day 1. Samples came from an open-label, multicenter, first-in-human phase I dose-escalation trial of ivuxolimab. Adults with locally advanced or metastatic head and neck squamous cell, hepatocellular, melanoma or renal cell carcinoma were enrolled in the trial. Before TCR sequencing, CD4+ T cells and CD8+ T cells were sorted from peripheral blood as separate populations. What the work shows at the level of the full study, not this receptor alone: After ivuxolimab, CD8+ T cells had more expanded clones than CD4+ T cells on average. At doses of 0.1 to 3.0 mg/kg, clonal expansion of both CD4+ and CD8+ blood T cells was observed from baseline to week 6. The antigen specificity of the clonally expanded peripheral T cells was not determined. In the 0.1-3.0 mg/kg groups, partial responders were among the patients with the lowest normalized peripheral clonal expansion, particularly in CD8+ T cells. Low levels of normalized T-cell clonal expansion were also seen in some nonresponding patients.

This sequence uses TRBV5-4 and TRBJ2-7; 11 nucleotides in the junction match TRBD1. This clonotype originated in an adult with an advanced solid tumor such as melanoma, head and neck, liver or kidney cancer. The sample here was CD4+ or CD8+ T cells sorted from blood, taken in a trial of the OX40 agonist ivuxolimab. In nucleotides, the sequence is TGTGCCAGCAGCATTCCCGGACAGGGGGCTTACGAGCAGTACTTC. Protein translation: CASSIPGQGAYEQYF.